This T cell receptor beta chain was captured by sequencing in a study of CD8 T cells in Susac syndrome (dated by TCRdb to between 2018 and 2020). For the wider study: Of the Susac syndrome patients who were sequenced, about 6 had clinically active disease and roughly 8 were in clinical remission. Repertoire sequencing was used to test whether CD8+ T cell activation and differentiation in Susac syndrome was antigen driven. At blood withdrawal, Susac syndrome patients were either therapy-naive, taking corticosteroids (in some cases with IVIg as well), or taking IVIg alone. The clonality of the CD8+ T cell repertoire was compared across approximately 12 healthy donors, some 14 Susac syndrome patients and around 16 multiple sclerosis patients. General findings and caveats noted by the study authors: CD8+ repertoires in Susac syndrome showed clonal expansion, which was highest in CD8+ TEMRA cells and was greater in clinically active patients than in remitting patients. Sixteen and five Susac-specific public clones were found in the total CD8+ and CD8+ TEMRA repertoires, respectively. The number of individuals in the TCR sequencing and HLA analysis was acknowledged as relatively small.

Peripheral blood CD8+ and CD4+ T cells from healthy donors, Susac syndrome patients and multiple sclerosis patients were profiled using high-throughput TCR beta sequencing. Susac syndrome patients met recently defined diagnostic criteria for definite or probable disease. CD8+ TEMRA cells were enriched by FACS, while bulk CD8+ and CD4+ T cells were purified by magnetic negative isolation. Blood was drawn into EDTA tubes, processed within 24 hours, and PBMCs were isolated by density gradient centrifugation. PBMCs destined for TCR sequencing were cryopreserved in liquid nitrogen and later thawed in a 37 °C water bath. A purity of at least 90% was achieved for sorted or isolated CD4+, CD8+ and CD8+ TEMRA cells. RNA was extracted using the RNeasy kit, and about 0.5 to 1 microgram was reverse transcribed with random hexamers. The immunoSEQ multiplex PCR assay, which covers 54 Vbeta and 13 Jbeta segments, was used to amplify TCR beta CDR3 regions. PCR amplification bias was corrected by using a synthetic template baseline for primer optimization and computational correction. Regarding the original processing steps: Reads were annotated to V, D and J genes per IMGT and analyzed with immunoSEQ Analyzer, keeping only productive sequences. Clonality was computed as one minus Shannon entropy normalized by log2 of the number of productive unique sequences. For each patient and control, public and private clones were evaluated among the 100 most prevalent clones. A clone was defined as Susac-specific if it was absent from the healthy and MS cohorts, from 1052 published viral clones and from other ImmuneACCESS disease sequences. TCRdb reanalyzed the raw reads on its own, using fastp at Q25 for trimming and MiXCR for clone calling, and kept in-frame beta chains. Rows are combined by CDR3 protein, so each entry shows the most common genes and DNA. TCRdb, not the authors, supplied the V and J calls. The sample includes about 190,000 distinct CDR3 sequences, with 95% observed a single time. The biggest ten clones account for about 0.15% of the sample.

This clonotype was recorded once. The antigen it binds to is not known. No per-base quality is available; no much larger clone lies one base away. Support from one read is weak. CDR1 is given as LGHNA and CDR2 as YNFKEQ, both from the germline V gene. V ends up 0 bases short and J 2 bases short, with an unmatched junction base count of 6. Inclusive of the bounding cysteine and phenylalanine, the CDR3 is 16 residues long. Left in the record is the CDR3 DNA by itself, 48 bases read in frame from the first base. This chain is built from TRBV4-2 and TRBJ2-5, and TRBD2 matches 7 of the central bases. The TCR comes from a human donor with Susac syndrome. Material for sequencing was CD8+ T cells from PBMCs. The DNA sequence is as follows: TGTGCCAGCAGCCAAGATCGTTTGGGAGGGCAAGAGACCCAGTACTTC. Translated, it reads CASSQDRLGGQETQYF.